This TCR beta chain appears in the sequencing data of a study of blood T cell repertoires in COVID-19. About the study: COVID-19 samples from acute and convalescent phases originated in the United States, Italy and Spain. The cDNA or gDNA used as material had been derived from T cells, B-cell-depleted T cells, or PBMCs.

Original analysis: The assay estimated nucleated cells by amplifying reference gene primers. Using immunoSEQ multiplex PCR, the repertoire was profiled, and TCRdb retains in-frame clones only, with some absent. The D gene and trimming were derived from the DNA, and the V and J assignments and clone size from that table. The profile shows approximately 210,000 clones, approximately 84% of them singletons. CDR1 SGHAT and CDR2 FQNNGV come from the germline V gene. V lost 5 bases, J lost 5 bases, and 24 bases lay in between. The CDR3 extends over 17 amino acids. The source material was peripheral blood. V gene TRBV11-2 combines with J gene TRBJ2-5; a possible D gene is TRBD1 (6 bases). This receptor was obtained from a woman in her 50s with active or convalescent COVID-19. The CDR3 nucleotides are TGTGCCAGCAGCCCAAACAGGGTGGGTGGGCAATTGGAGACCCAGTACTTC. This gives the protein CASSPNRVGGQLETQYF.